These 3 T cell receptor beta chains were sequenced from one sample in a study of cytomegalovirus exposure and HLA in healthy donors. In the PCR, 60 Vbeta and 13 Jbeta primers were used. Repertoires were generated with immunoSEQ multiplex PCR, while TCRdb's copy carries only in-frame clones and drops some. The data contain roughly 110,000 clones, 74% of them singletons. Sequenced material: PBMCs. The receptors shown here come from a woman between 35 and 50 years old in good health and CMV-seropositive.

This rearrangement joins TRBV27 to TRBJ2-7, with TRBD2 matching over 9 bases. CDR1 MNHEY and CDR2 SMNVEV come from the germline V gene (reference sequence). The V segment lost 5 bases and the J segment 3 bases; nucleotides outside the gene matches: 5. The CDR3 is 14 residues long. The CDR3 bases are TGTGCCAGCAGTCCCGGACTAGCGTTCTACGAGCAGTACTTC. Translated, it gives CASSPGLAFYEQYF.

V usage is TRBV5-1 and J usage is TRBJ2-4, with 13 nucleotides matching TRBD2. Germline trimming cut 0 bases from V and 7 bases from J; bases unmatched to any gene: 4. The V gene's germline CDR1 is SGHRS and CDR2 YFSETQ. The CDR3 spans 16 residues. CDR3 nucleotide sequence: TGCGCCAGCAGCTTGGAACTAGCGGGAGGGCTCAACATTCAGTACTTC. This sequence encodes CASSLELAGGLNIQYF.

The V gene is TRBV27, the J gene TRBJ2-3, with a possible D match to TRBD2 (5 bases). Per the germline V gene, CDR1 is MNHEY and CDR2 is SMNVEV (reference sequence). The CDR3 length is 16 residues. The V and J ends lost 5 bases and 1 base respectively, with 16 bases between them. The CDR3 protein is CASSPWTPQGTDTQYF. CDR3 sequence (DNA): TGTGCCAGCAGTCCTTGGACTCCCCAAGGCACAGATACGCAGTATTTT.